What follows describes a single T cell receptor beta chain. The antigen is unknown. Alongside a J-beta primer mix, a sample-barcoded 5' primer served in a second PCR lasting roughly 7 to 11 cycles. Each CDR3 protein is one row after TCRdb ran MiXCR on the 5' RACE reads. This repertoire shows fewer than 2,000,000 distinct CDR3 sequences, roughly two fifths found once; its top ten account for under 30%. V trimming: 0 bases; J trimming: 12 bases; junction bases outside the gene matches: 13. The CDR3 consists of 17 residues. CDR1 is ENHRY and CDR2 is SYGVKD in the germline V gene. The data derive from a study of blood T cells in healthy people across ages. Study results and caveats: A greater number of naive CD4+ cells and higher diversity distinguished long-lived donors from aged donors.

Sequenced: blood. The gene calls are TRBV10-3 and TRBJ2-1, with 11 bases fitting TRBD2. The receptor's source is a human donor in good health. The CDR3 sequence: CAISESNYDGTSGGQFF. The CDR3 DNA sequence: TGTGCCATCAGTGAGTCGAATTATGACGGGACTAGCGGTGGGCAGTTCTTC.